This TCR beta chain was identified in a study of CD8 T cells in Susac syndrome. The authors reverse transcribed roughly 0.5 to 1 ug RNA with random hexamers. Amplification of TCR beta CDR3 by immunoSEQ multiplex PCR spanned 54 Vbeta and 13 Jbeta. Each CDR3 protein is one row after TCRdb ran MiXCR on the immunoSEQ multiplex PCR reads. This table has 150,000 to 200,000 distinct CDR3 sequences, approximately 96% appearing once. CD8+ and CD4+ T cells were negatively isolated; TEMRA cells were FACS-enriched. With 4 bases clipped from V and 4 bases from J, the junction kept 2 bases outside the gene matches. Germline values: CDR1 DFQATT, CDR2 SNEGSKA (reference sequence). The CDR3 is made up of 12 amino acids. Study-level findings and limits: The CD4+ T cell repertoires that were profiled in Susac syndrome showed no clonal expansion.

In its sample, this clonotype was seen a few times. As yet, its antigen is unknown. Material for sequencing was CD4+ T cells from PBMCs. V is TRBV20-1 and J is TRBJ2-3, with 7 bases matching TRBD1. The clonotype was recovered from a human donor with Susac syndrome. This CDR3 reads CSANRGADTQYF. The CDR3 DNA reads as TGCAGTGCTAACAGGGGTGCAGATACGCAGTATTTT.